This T cell receptor beta chain was found in a study of technical replicates of blood from several donors. The table came from immunoSEQ multiplex PCR; TCRdb's copy has only in-frame clones and leaves some out. The repertoire holds 60,000 to 85,000 clones, around 94% seen once, with over 0.35% in the top ten. The CDR3 extends over 13 amino acids. J gave up 3 bases and V 8 bases, and 6 bases lay outside the gene matches. The germline gives CDR1 SEHNR, CDR2 FQNEAQ (reference sequence). The chain couples TRBV7-9 to TRBJ2-7; TRBD1 matches 8 bases. This sequence was found in a human donor in good health. Input material: T cells isolated from PBMCs. The CDR3 DNA reads as TGTGCCAGCGAACAGGGGGATTTCTACGAGCAGTACTTC. It is translated as CASEQGDFYEQYF.